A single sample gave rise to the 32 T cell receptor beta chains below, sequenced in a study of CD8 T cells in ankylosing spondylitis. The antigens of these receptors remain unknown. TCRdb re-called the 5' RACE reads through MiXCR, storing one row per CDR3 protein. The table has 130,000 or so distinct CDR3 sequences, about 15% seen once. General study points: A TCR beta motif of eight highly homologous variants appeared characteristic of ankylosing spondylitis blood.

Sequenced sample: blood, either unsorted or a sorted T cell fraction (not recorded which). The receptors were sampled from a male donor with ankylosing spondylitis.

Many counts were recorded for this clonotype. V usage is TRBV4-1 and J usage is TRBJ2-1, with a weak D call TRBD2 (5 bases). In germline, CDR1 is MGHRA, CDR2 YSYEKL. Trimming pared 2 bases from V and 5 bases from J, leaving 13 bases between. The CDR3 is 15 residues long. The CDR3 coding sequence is TGCGCCAGCAGCCAAATCCTTAGAGCGGACAATGAGCAGTTCTTC. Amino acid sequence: CASSQILRADNEQFF.

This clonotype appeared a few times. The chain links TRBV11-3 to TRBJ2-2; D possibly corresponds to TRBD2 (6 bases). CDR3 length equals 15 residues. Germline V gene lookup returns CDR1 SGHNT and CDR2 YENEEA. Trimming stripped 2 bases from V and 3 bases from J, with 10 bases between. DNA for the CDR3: TGTGCCAGCAGCTTAATTAGGGAGGACACCGGGGAGCTGTTTTTT. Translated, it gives CASSLIREDTGELFF.

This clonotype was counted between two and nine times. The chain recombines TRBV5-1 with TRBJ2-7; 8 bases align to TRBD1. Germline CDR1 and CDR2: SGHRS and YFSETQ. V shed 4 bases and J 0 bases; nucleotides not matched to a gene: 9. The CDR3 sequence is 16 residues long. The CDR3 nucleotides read TGCGCCAGCAGCCCGGACGGACAGGGTCTCTCCTACGAGCAGTACTTC. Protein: CASSPDGQGLSYEQYF.

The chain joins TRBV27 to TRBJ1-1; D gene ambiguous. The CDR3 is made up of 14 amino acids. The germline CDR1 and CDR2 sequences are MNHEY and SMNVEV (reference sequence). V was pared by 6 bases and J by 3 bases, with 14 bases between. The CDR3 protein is CASSTTGFYTEAFF. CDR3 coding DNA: TGTGCCAGCAGCACCACCGGGTTTTACACTGAAGCTTTCTTT.

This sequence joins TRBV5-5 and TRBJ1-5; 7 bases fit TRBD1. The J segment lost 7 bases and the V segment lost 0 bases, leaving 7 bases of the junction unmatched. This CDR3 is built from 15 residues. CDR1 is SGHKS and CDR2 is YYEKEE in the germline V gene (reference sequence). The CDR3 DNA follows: TGTGCCAGCAGCTTGGCGACAGGGAGAGGGCAGCCCCAGCATTTT. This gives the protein CASSLATGRGQPQHF.

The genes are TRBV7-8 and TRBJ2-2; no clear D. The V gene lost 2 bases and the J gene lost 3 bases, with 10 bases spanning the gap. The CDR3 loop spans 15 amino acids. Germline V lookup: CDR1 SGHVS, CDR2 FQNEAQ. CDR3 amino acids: CASSLYSQDTGELFF. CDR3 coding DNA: TGTGCCAGCAGCTTATACAGTCAGGACACCGGGGAGCTGTTTTTT.

The DNA of the CDR3 is TGTGCCAGCAGCCCGACAGGAGCCACTGAAGCTTTCTTT. Protein sequence: CASSPTGATEAFF. The chain has TRBV7-3 and TRBJ1-1; tentatively, D is TRBD1 (6 bases). Trimming removed 5 bases from V and 4 bases from J, with 11 bases in between. The germline V gene has CDR1 SGHTA and CDR2 FQGTGA. The CDR3 covers 13 residues.

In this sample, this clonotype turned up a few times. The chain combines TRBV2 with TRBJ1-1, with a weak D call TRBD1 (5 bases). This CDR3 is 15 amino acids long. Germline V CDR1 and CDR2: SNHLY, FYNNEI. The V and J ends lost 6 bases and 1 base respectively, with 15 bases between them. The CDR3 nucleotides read TGTGCCAGCAGGGGGCCCGAAACAGGGAACACTGAAGCTTTCTTT. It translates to CASRGPETGNTEAFF.

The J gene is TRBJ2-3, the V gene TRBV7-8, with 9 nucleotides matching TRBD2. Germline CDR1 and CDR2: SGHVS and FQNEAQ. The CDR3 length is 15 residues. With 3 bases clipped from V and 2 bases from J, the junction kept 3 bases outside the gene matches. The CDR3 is CASSFLAGDTDTQYF. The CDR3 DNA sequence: TGTGCCAGCAGCTTTTTAGCGGGAGACACAGATACGCAGTATTTT.

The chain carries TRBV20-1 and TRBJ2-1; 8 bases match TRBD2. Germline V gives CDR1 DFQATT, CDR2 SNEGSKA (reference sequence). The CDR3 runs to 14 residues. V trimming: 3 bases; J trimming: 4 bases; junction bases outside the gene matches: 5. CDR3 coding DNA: TGCAGTGCTAGTGATAGCGGGGTATACAATGAGCAGTTCTTC. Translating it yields CSASDSGVYNEQFF.

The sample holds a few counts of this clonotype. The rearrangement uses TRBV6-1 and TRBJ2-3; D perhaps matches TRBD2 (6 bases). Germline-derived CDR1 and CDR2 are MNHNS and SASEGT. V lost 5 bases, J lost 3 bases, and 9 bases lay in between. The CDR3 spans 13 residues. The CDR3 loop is CASSNSGTDTQYF. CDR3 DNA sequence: TGTGCCAGCAGTAATAGCGGTACAGATACGCAGTATTTT.

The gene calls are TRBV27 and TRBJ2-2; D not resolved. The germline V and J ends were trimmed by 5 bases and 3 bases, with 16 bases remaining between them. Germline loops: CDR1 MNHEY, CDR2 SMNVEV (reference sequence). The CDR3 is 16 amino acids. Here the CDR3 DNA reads TGTGCCAGCAGTCCACGAGGTGTGTTCGACACCGGGGAGCTGTTTTTT. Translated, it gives CASSPRGVFDTGELFF.

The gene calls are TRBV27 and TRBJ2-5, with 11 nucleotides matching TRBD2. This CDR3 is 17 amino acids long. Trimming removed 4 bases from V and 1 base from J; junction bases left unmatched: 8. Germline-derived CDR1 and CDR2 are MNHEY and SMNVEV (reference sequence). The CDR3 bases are TGTGCCAGCAGTTCCCTCGGGCTAGCGGGAGGCCAAGAGACCCAGTACTTC. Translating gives CASSSLGLAGGQETQYF.

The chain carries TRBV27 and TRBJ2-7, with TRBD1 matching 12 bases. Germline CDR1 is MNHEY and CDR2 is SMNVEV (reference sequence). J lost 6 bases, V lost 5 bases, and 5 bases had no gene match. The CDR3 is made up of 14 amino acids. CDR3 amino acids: CASSIGTGGFEQYF. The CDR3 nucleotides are TGTGCCAGCAGTATAGGGACAGGGGGCTTCGAGCAGTACTTC.

CDR3: CASSQEAPGGGNSPLHF. DNA for the CDR3: TGTGCCAGCAGCCAAGAGGCCCCAGGGGGTGGTAATTCACCCCTCCACTTT. The chain has TRBV4-2 and TRBJ1-6, with 7 bases lining up with TRBD1. The CDR3 is 17 residues long. Germline V lookup: CDR1 LGHNA, CDR2 YNFKEQ. V shed 0 bases, J shed 6 bases, and the junction held 8 bases outside the gene matches.

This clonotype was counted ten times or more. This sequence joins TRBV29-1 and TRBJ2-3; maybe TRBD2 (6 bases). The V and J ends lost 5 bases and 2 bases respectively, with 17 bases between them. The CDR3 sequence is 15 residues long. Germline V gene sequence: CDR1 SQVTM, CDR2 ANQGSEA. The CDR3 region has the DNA TGCAGCGTTCTAGCGCGGGGCGATAACACAGATACGCAGTATTTT. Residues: CSVLARGDNTDTQYF.

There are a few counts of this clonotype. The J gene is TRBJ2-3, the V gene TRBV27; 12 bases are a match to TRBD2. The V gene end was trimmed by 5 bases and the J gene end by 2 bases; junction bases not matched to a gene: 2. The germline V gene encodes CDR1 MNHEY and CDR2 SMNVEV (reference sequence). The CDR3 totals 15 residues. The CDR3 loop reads CASSRLAGDTDTQYF. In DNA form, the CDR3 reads TGTGCCAGCAGTAGACTAGCGGGAGACACAGATACGCAGTATTTT.

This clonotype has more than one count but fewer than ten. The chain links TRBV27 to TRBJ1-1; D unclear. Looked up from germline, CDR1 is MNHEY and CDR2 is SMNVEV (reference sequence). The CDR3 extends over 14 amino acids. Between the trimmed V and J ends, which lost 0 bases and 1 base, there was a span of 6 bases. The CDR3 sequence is CASSLSLENTEAFF. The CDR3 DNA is TGTGCCAGCAGTTTATCTCTCGAGAACACTGAAGCTTTCTTT.

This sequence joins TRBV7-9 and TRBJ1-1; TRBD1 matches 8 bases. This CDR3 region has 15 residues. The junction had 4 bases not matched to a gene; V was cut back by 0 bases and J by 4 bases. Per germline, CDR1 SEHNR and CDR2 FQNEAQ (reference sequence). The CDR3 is CASSLALQGGTEAFF. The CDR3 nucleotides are TGTGCCAGCAGCTTAGCGTTACAGGGGGGCACTGAAGCTTTCTTT. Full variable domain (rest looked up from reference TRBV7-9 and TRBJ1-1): DTGVSQNPRHKITKRGQNVTFRCDPISEHNRLYWYRQTLGQGPEFLTYFQNEAQLEKSRLLSDRFSAERPKGSFSTLEIQRTEQGDSAMYLCASSLALQGGTEAFFGQGTRLTVV.

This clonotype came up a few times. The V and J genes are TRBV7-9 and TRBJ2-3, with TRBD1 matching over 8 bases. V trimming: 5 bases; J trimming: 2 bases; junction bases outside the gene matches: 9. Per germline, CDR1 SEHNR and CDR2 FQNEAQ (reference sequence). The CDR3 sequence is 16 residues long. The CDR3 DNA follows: TGTGCCAGCAGCCCAGGACAGGGCATTTACACAGATACGCAGTATTTT. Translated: CASSPGQGIYTDTQYF.

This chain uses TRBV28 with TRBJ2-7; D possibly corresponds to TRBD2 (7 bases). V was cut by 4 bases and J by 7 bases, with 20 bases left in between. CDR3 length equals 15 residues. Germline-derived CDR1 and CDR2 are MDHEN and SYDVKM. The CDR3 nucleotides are TGTGCCAGCAGTTCCCGGATGGGGGGGCTGGGGGAGCAGTACTTC. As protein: CASSSRMGGLGEQYF.

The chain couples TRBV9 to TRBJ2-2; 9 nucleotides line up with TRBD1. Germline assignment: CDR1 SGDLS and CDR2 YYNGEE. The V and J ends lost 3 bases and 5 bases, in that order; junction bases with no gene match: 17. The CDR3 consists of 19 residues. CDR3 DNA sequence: TGTGCCAGCAGCGGAACCGGGACAGGGAATAGCGGAGATACCGGGGAGCTGTTTTTT. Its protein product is CASSGTGTGNSGDTGELFF. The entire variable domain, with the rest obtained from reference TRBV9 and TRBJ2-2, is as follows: DSGVTQTPKHLITATGQRVTLRCSPRSGDLSVYWYQQSLDQGLQFLIQYYNGEERAKGNILERFSAQQFPDLHSELNLSSLELGDSALYFCASSGTGTGNSGDTGELFFGEGSRLTVL.

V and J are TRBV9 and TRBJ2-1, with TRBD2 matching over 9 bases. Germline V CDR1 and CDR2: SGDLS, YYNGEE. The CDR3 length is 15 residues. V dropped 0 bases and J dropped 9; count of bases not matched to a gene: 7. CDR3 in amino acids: CASSVGGSGSGEQFF. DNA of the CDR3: TGTGCCAGCAGCGTAGGGGGTAGCGGGAGTGGTGAGCAGTTCTTC.

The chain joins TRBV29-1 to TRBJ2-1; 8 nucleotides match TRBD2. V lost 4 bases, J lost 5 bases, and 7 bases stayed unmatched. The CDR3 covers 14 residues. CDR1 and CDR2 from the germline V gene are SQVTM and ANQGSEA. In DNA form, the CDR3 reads TGCAGCGTTGTCTTAGCGGGATTTAACAATGAGCAGTTCTTC. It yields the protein CSVVLAGFNNEQFF.

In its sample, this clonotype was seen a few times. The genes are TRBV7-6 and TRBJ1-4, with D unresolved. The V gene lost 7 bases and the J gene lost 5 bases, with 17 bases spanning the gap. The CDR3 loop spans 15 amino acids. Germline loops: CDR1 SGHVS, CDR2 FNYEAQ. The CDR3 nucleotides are TGTGCCAGCACCGAAGAAGTCGGTGTAAATGAAAAACTGTTTTTT. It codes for CASTEEVGVNEKLFF. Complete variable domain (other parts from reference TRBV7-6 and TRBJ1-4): GAGVSQSPRYKVTKRGQDVALRCDPISGHVSLYWYRQALGQGPEFLTYFNYEAQQDKSGLPNDRFSAERPEGSISTLTIQRTEQRDSAMYRCASTEEVGVNEKLFFGSGTQLSVL.

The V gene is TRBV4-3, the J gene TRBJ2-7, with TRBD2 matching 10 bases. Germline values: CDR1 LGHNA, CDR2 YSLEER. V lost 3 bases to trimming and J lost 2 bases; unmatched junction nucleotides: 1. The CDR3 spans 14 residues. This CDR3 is CASSQGTSAYEQYF. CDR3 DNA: TGCGCCAGCAGCCAGGGGACTAGCGCCTACGAGCAGTACTTC.

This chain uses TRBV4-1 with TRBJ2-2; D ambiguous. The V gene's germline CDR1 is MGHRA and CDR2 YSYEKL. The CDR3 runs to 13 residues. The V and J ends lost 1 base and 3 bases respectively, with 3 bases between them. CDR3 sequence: CASSQGHTGELFF. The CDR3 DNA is TGCGCCAGCAGCCAAGGGCACACCGGGGAGCTGTTTTTT.

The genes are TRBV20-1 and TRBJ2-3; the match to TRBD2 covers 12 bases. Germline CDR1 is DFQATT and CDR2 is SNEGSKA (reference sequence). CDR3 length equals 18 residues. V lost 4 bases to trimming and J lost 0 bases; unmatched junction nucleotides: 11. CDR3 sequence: CSAMTSGSHPSSTDTQYF. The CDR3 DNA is TGCAGTGCTATGACTAGCGGGAGCCACCCCTCTAGCACAGATACGCAGTATTTT.

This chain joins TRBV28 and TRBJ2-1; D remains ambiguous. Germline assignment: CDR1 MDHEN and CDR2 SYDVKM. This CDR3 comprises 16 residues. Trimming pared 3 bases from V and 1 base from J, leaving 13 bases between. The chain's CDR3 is CASSFPDQQSYNEQFF. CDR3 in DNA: TGTGCCAGCAGTTTCCCGGATCAGCAGTCCTACAATGAGCAGTTCTTC.

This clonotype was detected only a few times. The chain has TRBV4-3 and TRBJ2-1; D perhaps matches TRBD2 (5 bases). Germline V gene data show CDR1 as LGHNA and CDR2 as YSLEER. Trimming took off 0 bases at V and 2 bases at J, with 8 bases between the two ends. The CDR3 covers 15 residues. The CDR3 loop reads CASSQDSGTYNEQFF. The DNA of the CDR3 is TGCGCCAGCAGCCAAGATTCGGGGACCTACAATGAGCAGTTCTTC.

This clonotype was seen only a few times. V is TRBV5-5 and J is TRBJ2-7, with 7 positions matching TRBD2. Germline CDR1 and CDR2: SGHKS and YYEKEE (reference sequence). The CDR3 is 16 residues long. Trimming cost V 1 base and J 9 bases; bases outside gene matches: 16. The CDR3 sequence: CASSLREAGEESRQYF. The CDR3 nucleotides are TGTGCCAGCAGCTTGAGAGAGGCGGGAGAGGAATCAAGGCAGTACTTC.

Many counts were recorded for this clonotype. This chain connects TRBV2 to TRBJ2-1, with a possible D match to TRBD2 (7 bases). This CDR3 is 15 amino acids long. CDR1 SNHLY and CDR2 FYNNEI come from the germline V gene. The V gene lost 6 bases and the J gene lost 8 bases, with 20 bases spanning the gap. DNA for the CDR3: TGTGCCAGCAGATCGTTGGGGGGGGCTACGTATGAGCAGTTCTTC. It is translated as CASRSLGGATYEQFF.